This T cell receptor (beta chain) was identified in a study of blood T cell repertoires in COVID-19. Across the whole study: Some COVID-19 samples were acute and others convalescent; all came from the United States, Italy and Spain. T cells, B-cell-depleted T cells, or PBMCs provided the cDNA or gDNA that served as material.

How the authors handled the data: Estimation of nucleated cell counts was performed using reference gene primer amplification. Produced via immunoSEQ multiplex PCR; TCRdb's table is partial and in-frame only. That table furnishes V, J and clone size, whereas the DNA furnished D and trimming. Of about 40,000 clones in the sample, about four fifths are singletons; the top ten hold 2.6%. In its sample, this clone was seen once. The V gene's germline CDR1 is SGDLS and CDR2 YYNGEE. V lost 3 bases, J lost 0 bases, and 3 bases stayed unmatched. The CDR3 runs to 15 residues. The V and J genes are TRBV9 and TRBJ2-1; 7 nucleotides align to TRBD1. The sample consisted of peripheral blood. This sequence originates from a woman aged 55 to 70 with acute or convalescent COVID-19. The CDR3 DNA sequence: TGTGCCAGCAGCGCACAGGGGCTCTCCTACAATGAGCAGTTCTTC. This codes for CASSAQGLSYNEQFF.